This TCR beta chain was found in a study of technical replicates of blood from a few donors (dated by TCRdb to about 2017). Regarding this clone: Its antigen remains unidentified. Within one base of it there is no much larger clone, and no base qualities were kept.

The library came from the immunoSEQ multiplex PCR assay. Here the immuneACCESS table is served through TCRdb, limited to in-frame sequences with V and J called. Missing clones are a known gap in these copies; in checked studies unresolved V genes cover under half, and the rest lacks a known reason. For this sample there are over 55,000 clones; approximately 83% appear just once. Of the sample, less than 6.5% is held by the ten largest clones. Sequences SGHAT (CDR1) and FQNNGV (CDR2) are obtained from the germline V gene. V has 0 bases trimmed and J has 6 bases trimmed; junction bases matching no gene number 8. Inclusive of the bounding cysteine and phenylalanine, the CDR3 is 16 residues long. CDR3 DNA only is kept here, 48 bases in frame from base 1.

This receptor was identified in a human donor in good health. Some clones in this sample may be carry-over from other donors' samples. The sequence links TRBV11-2 to TRBJ1-2, with TRBD1 matching 9 junction bases. The sequenced sample consisted of PBMCs. The sequenced DNA is TGTGCCAGCAGCTTAGAACGGGGACAGGGAAGGAATGGCTACACCTTC. Its protein is CASSLERGQGRNGYTF.